This T cell receptor beta chain was identified during a study of blood T cell repertoires in COVID-19. Across the study: The samples span acute and convalescent COVID-19 from the United States, Italy and Spain. In each case, the material was cDNA or gDNA derived from T cells, B-cell-depleted T cells, or PBMCs.

Germline CDR1 reads SGHTA; CDR2 reads FQGNSA. The CDR3 totals 13 residues. With 1 base removed from V and 8 bases from J, the gap between germline ends came to 8 bases. The authors' processing: Nucleated cell counts were estimated from reference gene primer amplification. The assay was immunoSEQ multiplex PCR, and TCRdb's table has in-frame clones only and misses some. V and J calls and clone size come straight from that table; D and trimming were deduced from the DNA. The data hold 130,000 or so clones, with around 89% observed a single time. The specimen was peripheral blood. The chain links TRBV7-2 to TRBJ1-4; D gene uncertain. The sequence came from a middle-aged man with active or convalescent COVID-19. The CDR3, as DNA: TGTGCCAGCAGCTTAGTTACAAACGAAAAACTGTTTTTT. As protein: CASSLVTNEKLFF.